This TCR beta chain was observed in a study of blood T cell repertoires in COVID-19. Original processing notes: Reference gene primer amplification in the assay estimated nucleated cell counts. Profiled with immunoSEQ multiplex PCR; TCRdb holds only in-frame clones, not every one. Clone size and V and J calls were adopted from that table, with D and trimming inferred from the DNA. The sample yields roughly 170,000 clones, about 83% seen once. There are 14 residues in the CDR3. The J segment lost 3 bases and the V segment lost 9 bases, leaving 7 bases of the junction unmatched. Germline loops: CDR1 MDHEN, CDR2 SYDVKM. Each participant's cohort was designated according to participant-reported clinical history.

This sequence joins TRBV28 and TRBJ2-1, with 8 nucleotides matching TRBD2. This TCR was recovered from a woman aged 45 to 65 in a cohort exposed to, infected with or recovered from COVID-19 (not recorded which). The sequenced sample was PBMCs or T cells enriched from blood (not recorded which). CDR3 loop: CASHPGGNYNEQFF. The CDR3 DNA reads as TGTGCCAGTCACCCGGGGGGGAACTACAATGAGCAGTTCTTC.